The next 5 T cell receptor beta chains were all read from a single sample in a study of T cell repertoires in cytomegalovirus infection. Using its own MiXCR run on the reads, TCRdb lists one record per CDR3 protein. The sample holds approximately 500,000 distinct CDR3 sequences, about 11% seen once. Sequenced material: PBMCs. These receptors were collected from a human donor in good health (CMV status not recorded). Some clones in this sample may be carry-over from other donors' samples.

This clonotype was detected a few times. The chain couples TRBV7-9 to TRBJ1-2, with D possibly TRBD1 on 5 matching bases. V was trimmed by 10 bases and J by 1 base, leaving 13 bases between them. This CDR3 contains 13 residues. The germline V gene encodes CDR1 SEHNR and CDR2 FQNEAQ (reference sequence). Written as DNA, the CDR3 is TGTGCCACCGCAGGGTCGATTAACTATGGCTACACCTTC. Protein sequence: CATAGSINYGYTF.

This clonotype was seen repeatedly, ten times or more. CDR3 in DNA: TGCAGTGCTAGAAAAGGGAGAGATACGCAGTATTTT. Its protein product is CSARKGRDTQYF. The chain joins TRBV20-1 to TRBJ2-3; maybe TRBD2 (5 bases). The V gene lost 2 bases and the J gene lost 5 bases, with 8 bases spanning the gap. The germline V gene has CDR1 DFQATT and CDR2 SNEGSKA (reference sequence). CDR3 length: 12 amino acids.

This clonotype was recorded at least ten times. The chain has TRBV7-3 and TRBJ1-1, with D tentatively TRBD1 (6 bases). CDR1 is SGHTA, CDR2 FQGTGA, per germline. The CDR3 is made up of 16 amino acids. Trimming cost V 4 bases and J 1 base, with 16 bases left between them. The CDR3 here is CASSSRGGTTNTEAFF. The CDR3 DNA reads as TGTGCCAGCAGCTCACGGGGGGGGACAACGAACACTGAAGCTTTCTTT.

V gene TRBV28 combines with J gene TRBJ2-5, with D tentatively TRBD1 (5 bases). Germline CDR1 MDHEN, CDR2 SYDVKM. The CDR3 is made up of 14 amino acids. V was cut by 7 bases and J by 4 bases, with 16 bases left in between. CDR3 sequence reads: CASTEGAGGETQYF. CDR3 bases: TGTGCCAGCACGGAAGGGGCCGGTGGAGAGACCCAGTACTTC.

This clonotype was picked up many times. The V gene is TRBV7-2, the J gene TRBJ1-5, with D perhaps matching TRBD1 (6 bases). Germline V lookup: CDR1 SGHTA, CDR2 FQGNSA. The CDR3 is 15 residues long. The V end was cut by 5 bases, the J end by 4 bases, with 15 bases between. The CDR3 bases are TGTGCCAGCAGCCCCGGGGCAGGGGTAAATCAGCCCCAGCATTTT. Encoded protein: CASSPGAGVNQPQHF.